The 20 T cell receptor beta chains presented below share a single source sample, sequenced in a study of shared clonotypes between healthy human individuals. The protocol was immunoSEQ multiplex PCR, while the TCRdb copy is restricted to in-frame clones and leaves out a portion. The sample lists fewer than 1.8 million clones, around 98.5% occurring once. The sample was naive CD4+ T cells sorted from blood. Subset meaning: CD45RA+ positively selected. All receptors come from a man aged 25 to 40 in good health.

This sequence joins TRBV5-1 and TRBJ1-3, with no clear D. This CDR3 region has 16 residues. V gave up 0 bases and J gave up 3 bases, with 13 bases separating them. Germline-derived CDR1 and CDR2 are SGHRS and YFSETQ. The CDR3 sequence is CASSLAGRAFGNTIYF. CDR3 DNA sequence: TGCGCCAGCAGCTTGGCGGGTCGGGCCTTTGGAAACACCATATATTTT.

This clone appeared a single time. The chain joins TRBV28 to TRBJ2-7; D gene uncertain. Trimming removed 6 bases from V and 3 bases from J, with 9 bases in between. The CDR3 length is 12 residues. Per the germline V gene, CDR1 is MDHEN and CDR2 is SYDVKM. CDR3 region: CASSRIIYEQYF. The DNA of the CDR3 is TGTGCCAGCAGCCGGATTATCTACGAGCAGTACTTC. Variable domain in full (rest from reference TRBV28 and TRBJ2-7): DVKVTQSSRYLVKRTGEKVFLECVQDMDHENMFWYRQDPGLGLRLIYFSYDVKMKEKGDIPEGYSVSREKKERFSLILESASTNQTSMYLCASSRIIYEQYFGPGTRLTVT.

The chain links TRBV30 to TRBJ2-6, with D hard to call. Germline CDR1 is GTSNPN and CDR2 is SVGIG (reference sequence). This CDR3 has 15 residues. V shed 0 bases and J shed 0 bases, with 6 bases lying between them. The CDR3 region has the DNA TGTGCCTGGAGTGTACTCCACTCTGGGGCCAACGTCCTGACTTTC. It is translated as CAWSVLHSGANVLTF. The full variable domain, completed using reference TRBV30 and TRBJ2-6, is SQTIHQWPATLVQPVGSPLSLECTVEGTSNPNLYWYRQAAGRGLQLLFYSVGIGQISSEVPQNLSASRPQDRQFILSSKKLLLSDSGFYLCAWSVLHSGANVLTFGAGSRLTVL.

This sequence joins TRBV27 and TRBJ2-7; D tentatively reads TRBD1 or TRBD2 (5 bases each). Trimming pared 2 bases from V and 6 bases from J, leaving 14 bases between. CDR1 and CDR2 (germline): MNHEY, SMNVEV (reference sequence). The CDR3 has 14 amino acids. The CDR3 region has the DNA TGTGCCAGCAGTTTAAACGGGGCGCGTGTCGAGCAGTACTTC. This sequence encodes CASSLNGARVEQYF.

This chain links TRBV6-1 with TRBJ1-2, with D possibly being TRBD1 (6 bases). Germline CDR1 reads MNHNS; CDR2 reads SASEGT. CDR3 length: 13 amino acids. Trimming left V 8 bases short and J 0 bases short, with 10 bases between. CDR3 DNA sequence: TGTGCCAGCGCGGGACACGCTAACTATGGCTACACCTTC. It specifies CASAGHANYGYTF.

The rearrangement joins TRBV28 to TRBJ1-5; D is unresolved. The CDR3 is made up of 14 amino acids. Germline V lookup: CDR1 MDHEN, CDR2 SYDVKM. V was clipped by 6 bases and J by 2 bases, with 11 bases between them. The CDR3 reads CASRMDRGNQPQHF. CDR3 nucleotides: TGTGCCAGCAGGATGGACCGCGGCAATCAGCCCCAGCATTTT. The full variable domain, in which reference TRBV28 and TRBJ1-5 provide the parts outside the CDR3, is DVKVTQSSRYLVKRTGEKVFLECVQDMDHENMFWYRQDPGLGLRLIYFSYDVKMKEKGDIPEGYSVSREKKERFSLILESASTNQTSMYLCASRMDRGNQPQHFGDGTRLSIL.

CDR3 loop: CASSYTTGVAEQYF. DNA for the CDR3: TGTGCCAGCAGTTACACGACAGGGGTAGCCGAGCAGTACTTC. The gene calls are TRBV6-6 and TRBJ2-7; 8 nucleotides line up with TRBD1. Germline values: CDR1 MNHNY, CDR2 SVGAGI (reference sequence). Trimming removed 2 bases from V and 6 bases from J; junction bases left unmatched: 6. CDR3 length: 14 residues.

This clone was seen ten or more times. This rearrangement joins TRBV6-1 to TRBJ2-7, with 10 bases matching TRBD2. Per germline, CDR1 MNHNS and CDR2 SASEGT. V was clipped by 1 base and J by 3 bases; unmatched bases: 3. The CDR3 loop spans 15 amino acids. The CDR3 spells CASSEDSSGSYEQYF. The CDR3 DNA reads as TGTGCCAGCAGTGAAGACTCTAGCGGGAGCTACGAGCAGTACTTC.

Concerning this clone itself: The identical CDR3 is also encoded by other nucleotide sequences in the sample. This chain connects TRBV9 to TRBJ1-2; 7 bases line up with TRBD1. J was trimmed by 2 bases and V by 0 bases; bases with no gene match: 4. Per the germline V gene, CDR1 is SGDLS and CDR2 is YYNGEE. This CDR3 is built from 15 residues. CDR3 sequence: CASSVVGTANYGYTF. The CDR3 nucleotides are TGTGCCAGCAGCGTAGTCGGGACAGCCAACTATGGCTACACCTTC.

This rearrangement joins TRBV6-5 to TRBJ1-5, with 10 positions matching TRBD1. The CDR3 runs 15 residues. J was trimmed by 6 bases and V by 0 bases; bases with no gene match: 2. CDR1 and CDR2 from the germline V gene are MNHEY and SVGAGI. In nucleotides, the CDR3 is TGTGCCAGCAGTTACTCTCGGGACAGGGGTCAGCCCCAGCATTTT. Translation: CASSYSRDRGQPQHF.

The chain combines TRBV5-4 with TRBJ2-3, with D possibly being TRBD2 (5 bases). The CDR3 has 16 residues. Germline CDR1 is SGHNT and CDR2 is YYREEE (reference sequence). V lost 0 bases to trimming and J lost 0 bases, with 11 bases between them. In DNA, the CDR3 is TGTGCCAGCAGCTTGGGGGGAGAGGCTAGCACAGATACGCAGTATTTT. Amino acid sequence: CASSLGGEASTDTQYF. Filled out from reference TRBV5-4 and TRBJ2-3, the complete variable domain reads ETGVTQSPTHLIKTRGQQVTLRCSSQSGHNTVSWYQQALGQGPQFIFQYYREEENGRGNFPPRFSGLQFPNYSSELNVNALELDDSALYLCASSLGGEASTDTQYFGPGTRLTVL.

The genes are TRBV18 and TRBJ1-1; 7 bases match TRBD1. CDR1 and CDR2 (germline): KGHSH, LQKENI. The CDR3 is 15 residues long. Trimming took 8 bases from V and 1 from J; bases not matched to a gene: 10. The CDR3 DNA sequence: TGTGCCAGCCACGCAAGACAGGGCGGGAACACTGAAGCTTTCTTT. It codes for CASHARQGGNTEAFF.

In nucleotides, the CDR3 is TGTGCCAGCAGTTCGGGCGGGGAGGGAACCGGGGAGCTGTTTTTT. Its protein product is CASSSGGEGTGELFF. This chain connects TRBV6-5 to TRBJ2-2; 7 bases fit TRBD2. V dropped 4 bases and J dropped 5; count of bases not matched to a gene: 7. CDR3 size: 15 residues. Germline V lookup: CDR1 MNHEY, CDR2 SVGAGI.

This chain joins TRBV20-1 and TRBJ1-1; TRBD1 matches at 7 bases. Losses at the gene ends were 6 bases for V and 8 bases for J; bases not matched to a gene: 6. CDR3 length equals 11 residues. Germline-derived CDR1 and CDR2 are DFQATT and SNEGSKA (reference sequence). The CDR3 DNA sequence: TGCAGTGCAGAAGGACAGGTAGAAGCTTTCTTT. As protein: CSAEGQVEAFF.

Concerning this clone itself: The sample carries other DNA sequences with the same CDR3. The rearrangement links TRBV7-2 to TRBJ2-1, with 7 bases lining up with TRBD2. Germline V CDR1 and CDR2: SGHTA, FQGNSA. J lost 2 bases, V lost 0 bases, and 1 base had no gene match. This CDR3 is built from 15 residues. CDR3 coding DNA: TGTGCCAGCAGCTTAGCGGGAGGGCCCTACAATGAGCAGTTCTTC. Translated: CASSLAGGPYNEQFF. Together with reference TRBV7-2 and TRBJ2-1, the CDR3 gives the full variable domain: GAGVSQSPSNKVTEKGKDVELRCDPISGHTALYWYRQSLGQGLEFLIYFQGNSAPDKSGLPSDRFSAERTGGSVSTLTIQRTQQEDSAVYLCASSLAGGPYNEQFFGPGTRLTVL.

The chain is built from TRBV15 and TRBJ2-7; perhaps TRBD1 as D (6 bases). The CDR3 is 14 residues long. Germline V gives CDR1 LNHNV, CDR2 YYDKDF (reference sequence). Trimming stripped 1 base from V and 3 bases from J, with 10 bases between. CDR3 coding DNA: TGTGCCACCAGCAGAGCCGGACAGTTCTACGAGCAGTACTTC. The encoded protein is CATSRAGQFYEQYF.

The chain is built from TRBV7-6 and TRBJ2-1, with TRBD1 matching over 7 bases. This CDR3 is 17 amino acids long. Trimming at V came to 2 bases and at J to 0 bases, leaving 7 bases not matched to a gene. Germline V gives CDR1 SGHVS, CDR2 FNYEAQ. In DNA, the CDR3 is TGTGCCAGCAGCTTATGGGGCCGGGACAGCTCCTACAATGAGCAGTTCTTC. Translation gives CASSLWGRDSSYNEQFF.

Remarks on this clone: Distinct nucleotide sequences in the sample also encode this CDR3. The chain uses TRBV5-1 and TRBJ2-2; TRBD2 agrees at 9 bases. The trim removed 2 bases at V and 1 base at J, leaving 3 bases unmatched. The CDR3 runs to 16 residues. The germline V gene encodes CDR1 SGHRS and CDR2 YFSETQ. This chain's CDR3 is CASSFLAGVNTGELFF. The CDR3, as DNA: TGCGCCAGCAGCTTTTTAGCGGGGGTGAACACCGGGGAGCTGTTTTTT.

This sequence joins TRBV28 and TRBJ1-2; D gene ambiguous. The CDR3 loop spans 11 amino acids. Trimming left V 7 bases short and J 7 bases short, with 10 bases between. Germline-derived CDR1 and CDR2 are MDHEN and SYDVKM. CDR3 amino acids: CASTLGVGYTF. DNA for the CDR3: TGTGCCAGCACTCTTGGGGTTGGCTACACCTTC.

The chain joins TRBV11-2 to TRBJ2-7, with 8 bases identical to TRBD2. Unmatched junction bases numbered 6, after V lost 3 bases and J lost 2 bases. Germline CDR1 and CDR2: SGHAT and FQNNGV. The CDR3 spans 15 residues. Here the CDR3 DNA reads TGTGCCAGCAGCTTGGAGACTAGCGTAACCTACGAGCAGTACTTC. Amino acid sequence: CASSLETSVTYEQYF.